The 4 T cell receptor beta chains below come from one sample, sequenced in a study of cytomegalovirus exposure and HLA in healthy donors. The study ran its PCR with 60 Vbeta and 13 Jbeta primers. The method was immunoSEQ multiplex PCR; TCRdb's version includes in-frame clones alone and lacks a portion of them. The sample lists more than 90,000 clones; approximately 76% were seen once. Sample: PBMCs. These receptors all come from a man aged 45-60 years in good health and CMV-seropositive.

The chain uses TRBV19 and TRBJ1-2, with TRBD1 identical over 7 bases. The trim removed 9 bases at V and 0 bases at J, leaving 10 bases unmatched. Germline loops: CDR1 LNHDA, CDR2 SQIVND (reference sequence). CDR3 size: 15 residues. Here the CDR3 reads CASKTGMYANYGYTF. The CDR3 DNA reads as TGTGCCAGCAAGACAGGGATGTACGCTAACTATGGCTACACCTTC.

The V gene is TRBV7-6, the J gene TRBJ1-5; D gene ambiguous. Trimming took 2 bases from V and 5 from J, leaving 7 bases between them. The CDR3 loop spans 13 amino acids. CDR1 is SGHVS and CDR2 is FNYEAQ in the germline V gene. The CDR3 nucleotides read TGTGCCAGCAGCTTAACAGCTGATCAGCCCCAGCATTTT. This sequence encodes CASSLTADQPQHF.

The chain is built from TRBV6-5 and TRBJ2-7, with D maybe TRBD1 (5 bases). Trimming left V 2 bases short and J 3 bases short, with 14 bases between. This CDR3 region has 15 residues. Per germline, CDR1 MNHEY and CDR2 SVGAGI. This CDR3 reads CASSYQIRDIYEQYF. The CDR3 nucleotides are TGTGCCAGCAGTTACCAAATCAGGGATATCTACGAGCAGTACTTC.

J is TRBJ1-1 and V is TRBV5-5; no reliable D call. The germline V and J ends were trimmed by 1 base and 0 bases, with 7 bases remaining between them. CDR3 length: 14 residues. CDR1 is SGHKS, CDR2 YYEKEE, per germline (reference sequence). CDR3 loop: CASSLLQMNTEAFF. The CDR3 bases are TGTGCCAGCAGCTTGCTGCAGATGAACACTGAAGCTTTCTTT.